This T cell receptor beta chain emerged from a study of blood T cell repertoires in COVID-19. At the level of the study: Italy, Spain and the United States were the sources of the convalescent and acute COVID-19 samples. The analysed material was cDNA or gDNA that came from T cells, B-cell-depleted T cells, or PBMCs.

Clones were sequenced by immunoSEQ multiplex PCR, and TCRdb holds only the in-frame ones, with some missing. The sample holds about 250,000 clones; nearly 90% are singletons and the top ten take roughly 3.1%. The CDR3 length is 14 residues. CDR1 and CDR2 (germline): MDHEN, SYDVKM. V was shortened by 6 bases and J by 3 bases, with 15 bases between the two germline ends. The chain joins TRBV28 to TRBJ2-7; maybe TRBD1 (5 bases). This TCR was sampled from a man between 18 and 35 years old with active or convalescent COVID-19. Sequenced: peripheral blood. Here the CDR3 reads CASSQGTEIYEQYF. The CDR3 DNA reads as TGTGCCAGCAGCCAGGGAACGGAAATCTACGAGCAGTACTTC.